The entry below gives a single TCR beta chain sequence along with its context. Its specificity is not known. The sort gate was single viable CD3+CD4+CD8-CD45RO+ cells for memory CD4+ T cells. CD4+ T cells were isolated by positive magnetic selection. In the authors' workflow: After removing out-of-frame reads, approximately 2.2 million distinct TCRbeta sequences remained. Method: immunoSEQ multiplex PCR; TCRdb's copy keeps in-frame clones and lacks some. V, J and clone size reflect that table, while D and trimming were determined from the DNA. Of almost 55,000 clones in the sample, around 77% were seen once. This specimen comes from a study of memory CD4+ T cells and cytomegalovirus serostatus. Broader study findings: A US-trained random forest predicted CMV serostatus with median AUC around 0.9. CD4+ memory repertoires contained about 40% of the roughly 150 reported CMV TCRbeta sequences.

The source of this sequence is an adult in good health and CMV-seronegative. Sequencing was carried out using memory CD4+ T cells from blood.

This CDR3 reads CASSIQGTGNEKLFF. DNA for the CDR3: TGTGCCAGCAGCATCCAGGGGACAGGGAATGAAAAACTGTTTTTT. The gene calls are TRBV5-8 and TRBJ1-4; 9 bases fit TRBD1. CDR3 size: 15 residues. CDR1 SGHTS and CDR2 YDEGEE come from the germline V gene. V gave up 4 bases and J gave up 5 bases; unmatched junction bases: 6.